This T cell receptor (beta chain) was profiled in a study of blood T cells in healthy people across ages. Study results and limitations: Naive and antigen-experienced cells were not separated, limiting conclusive comparison. Donor CMV status was unknown, possibly confounding expanded clonotype changes.

To note about this clonotype: Its antigen is as yet unknown.

Germline loops: CDR1 SGHTA, CDR2 FQGNSA. V lost 5 bases to trimming and J lost 3 bases; unmatched junction nucleotides: 8. The CDR3 contains 15 residues. Isolating PBMCs gave at least 6 million of these cells per sample. Using a J-beta primer mix together with a sample-barcoded 5' primer, a second PCR was run for roughly 6 to 12 cycles. Every individual sample yielded 2.5 million or more paired-end reads (each containing CDR3). In TCRdb, the 5' RACE reads were re-called with MiXCR into one record per CDR3 protein. In the table there are around 1.5 million distinct CDR3 sequences, roughly 32% of which are singletons.

The sequence came from a woman younger than 45 in good health. Material: blood. This chain joins TRBV7-2 and TRBJ2-3; 7 bases fit TRBD1. CDR3 loop: CASSPRTGETDTQYF. CDR3 DNA sequence: TGTGCCAGCAGCCCCAGGACAGGAGAGACAGATACGCAGTATTTT.